Here is one T cell receptor beta chain with its context. The antigen remains undetermined. The sample originates from a study of cytomegalovirus exposure and HLA in healthy donors. Study-level points and caveats: In a later analysis, HLA-C alleles had the fewest associated TCRs, DRB1 alleles the most. The study labeled 150 to 200 TCR beta chains cytomegalovirus-associated.

PCR primers comprised 60 Vbeta and 13 Jbeta primers. Sequencing used immunoSEQ multiplex PCR; TCRdb keeps in-frame clones, though not all of them. The data hold 40,000 or so clones, with approximately 78% observed a single time. CDR3 length: 16 residues. V lost 4 bases, J lost 4 bases, and 20 bases lay in between. Germline V gene lookup returns CDR1 SGDLS and CDR2 YYNGEE. The source material was PBMCs. This rearrangement joins TRBV9 to TRBJ1-2, with D maybe TRBD1 (5 bases). This TCR derives from a woman aged 25 to 39 in good health and CMV-seronegative. The CDR3 protein is CASSPKVIQDPYGYTF. CDR3 bases: TGTGCCAGCAGCCCAAAGGTTATACAGGACCCCTATGGCTACACCTTC.